This TCR beta chain was identified during a study of quantifying T cell responses using KT2 cells. Study summary: TCR alpha and beta constant-region primers primed reverse transcription of RNA.

Each cDNA got a UMI-containing oligo ligated at its 3' end. An equimolar mix of RC1.1 and RC1.2 primed the beta chain across TRBC1 and TRBC2. Via MiXCR, TCRdb re-called the UMI-ligation and nested PCR reads, giving one row per CDR3 protein. The sample records tens of thousands of distinct CDR3 sequences, around a tenth being singletons. The germline V and J ends were trimmed by 6 bases and 4 bases, with 24 bases remaining between them. The CDR3 runs 17 residues. The germline gives CDR1 MDHEN, CDR2 SYDVKM. Unfractionated PBMC were spiked with known numbers of KT2 clone cells. Only a few counts were recorded for this clonotype.

The receptor comes from a human donor. Sequences were obtained from PBMCs spiked with cells of the T cell clone KT2. The chain uses TRBV28 and TRBJ1-2; tentative D call: TRBD1 (5 bases). CDR3 residues: CASSPPGSTRGVYGYTF. The DNA of the CDR3 is TGTGCCAGCAGCCCCCCGGGTAGTACCCGAGGGGTCTATGGCTACACCTTC.